These 8 T cell receptor beta chains originate from one sample sequenced in a study of blood T cell repertoires in COVID-19. The protocol was immunoSEQ multiplex PCR, while the TCRdb copy is restricted to in-frame clones and leaves out a portion. The sample lists hundreds of thousands of clones; about 90% were seen once. Sequenced sample: peripheral blood. These receptors were obtained from a woman under 30 with acute or convalescent COVID-19.

The J gene is TRBJ1-2, the V gene TRBV9, with 8 bases aligning to TRBD1. V dropped 5 bases and J dropped 2; count of bases not matched to a gene: 5. The germline CDR1 and CDR2 sequences are SGDLS and YYNGEE. This CDR3 spans 14 amino acids. CDR3 protein: CASRPGQGNYGYTF. In DNA form, the CDR3 reads TGTGCCAGCAGACCTGGACAGGGAAACTATGGCTACACCTTC.

V usage is TRBV6-5 and J usage is TRBJ1-2; the D is unclear. The V and J ends lost 0 bases and 11 bases respectively, with 10 bases between them. The CDR3 totals 12 residues. Germline loops: CDR1 MNHEY, CDR2 SVGAGI. The CDR3 region is CASSYSGLPYTF. The CDR3 DNA is TGTGCCAGCAGTTACTCGGGCCTACCTTACACCTTC.

The chain has TRBV3-1 (or the pseudogene TRBV3-2) and TRBJ1-2; D unclear. CDR1 is LGHDT, CDR2 YNNKEL, per germline (reference sequence). The CDR3 totals 14 residues. With 4 bases removed from V and 6 bases from J, the gap between germline ends came to 15 bases. This CDR3 is CASSPLSTENGYTF. The CDR3 DNA reads as TGTGCCAGCAGCCCTCTTAGTACAGAAAATGGCTACACCTTC.

On this clone: Different DNA sequences within this sample yield the same CDR3. DNA of the CDR3: TGTGCCAGCAGCTTAGGCGGGGGGGGGCAAGAGACCCAGTACTTC. This translates into CASSLGGGGQETQYF. The chain uses TRBV7-2 and TRBJ2-5; TRBD2 agrees at 9 bases. Germline CDR1 reads SGHTA; CDR2 reads FQGNSA. After removal of 1 base from V and 2 bases from J, the junction contained 2 bases not matched to a gene. The CDR3 consists of 15 residues.

In its sample, this clone was seen a few times. The rearrangement links TRBV5-8 to TRBJ1-2, with D possibly matching TRBD1 (6 bases). V was pared by 5 bases and J by 8 bases, with 22 bases between. The CDR3 contains 15 residues. The germline V gene encodes CDR1 SGHTS and CDR2 YDEGEE. CDR3 in DNA: TGTGCCAGCAGTCTGGGGCAGGGGCGCCGGAGGGGCTACACCTTC. Translating gives CASSLGQGRRRGYTF.

The V gene is TRBV6-4, the J gene TRBJ2-1; 10 bases fit TRBD1. The CDR3 runs to 16 residues. Germline CDR1 is MRHNA and CDR2 is SNTAGT. V lost 0 bases and J lost 5; bases outside the gene matches: 4. The DNA for the CDR3 is TGTGCCAGCAGTGACTCCGGGACAGGGGATAACAATGAGCAGTTCTTC. Translating it yields CASSDSGTGDNNEQFF.

The chain joins TRBV30 to TRBJ2-2; TRBD2 might be the D (6 bases). The CDR3 spans 16 residues. Germline V gene sequence: CDR1 GTSNPN, CDR2 SVGIG (reference sequence). The V end lost 2 bases, the J end lost 0 bases, and 13 bases lay between the germline ends. This CDR3 reads CAWSPWEATNTGELFF. CDR3 DNA sequence: TGTGCCTGGAGTCCGTGGGAGGCGACGAACACCGGGGAGCTGTTTTTT.

With respect to this clone: Since a much larger clone is just one base distant, this may be a read error. The chain links TRBV7-8 to TRBJ1-1, with D perhaps matching TRBD1 (5 bases). Germline lookup yields CDR1 SGHVS and CDR2 FQNEAQ. Between the trimmed V and J ends, which lost 2 bases and 1 base, there was a span of 5 bases. The CDR3 loop spans 13 amino acids. CDR3 in DNA: TGTGCCAGCAGCTTAAGGGGGAACACTGAAGCTTTCTTT. It is translated as CASSLRGNTEAFF. Full variable domain (outside the CDR3, taken from reference TRBV7-8 and TRBJ1-1): GAGVSQSPRYKVAKRGQDVALRCDPISGHVSLFWYQQALGQGPEFLTYFQNEAQLDKSGLPSDRFFAERPEGSVSTLKIQRTQQEDSAVYLCASSLRGNTEAFFGQGTRLTVV.